This T cell receptor (beta chain) appears in the sequencing data of a study of T cells in Graves' hyperthyroidism and ophthalmopathy. Across the study: Sampling of peripheral blood happened at initial diagnosis, prior to any treatment. Study-wide findings and caveats: Most clonotypes expanded in the thyroid (above 0.001) were also present in blood. Ophthalmopathy was model-predicted a median approximately 6.9 months pre-onset. Stable hyperthyroidism was separated from ophthalmopathy by a model based on 13 V-J features.

Using RNA transcripts as the source, TCR beta CDR3 regions were amplified. A set of HTBI primers served as the primers for a first-round RT-PCR of the TCR CDR3. MiXCR, applied by TCRdb to the multiplex PCR reads, yields one record per CDR3 protein. The sample shows a few hundred thousand distinct CDR3 sequences, 16% of them seen only once. Trimming took 3 bases from V and 5 from J, leaving 10 bases between them. Germline V gives CDR1 MGHRA, CDR2 YSYEKL. This CDR3 region has 14 residues. This clonotype was counted between two and nine times. Its matching antigen is unknown. This TCR was recovered from a woman aged 40 to 55 with Graves' ophthalmopathy. Sequenced input: blood. V usage is TRBV4-1 and J usage is TRBJ2-2, with D tentatively TRBD2 (6 bases). CDR3 sequence: CASSHMGGTGELFF. The CDR3 nucleotides read TGCGCCAGCAGCCACATGGGGGGAACCGGGGAGCTGTTTTTT.